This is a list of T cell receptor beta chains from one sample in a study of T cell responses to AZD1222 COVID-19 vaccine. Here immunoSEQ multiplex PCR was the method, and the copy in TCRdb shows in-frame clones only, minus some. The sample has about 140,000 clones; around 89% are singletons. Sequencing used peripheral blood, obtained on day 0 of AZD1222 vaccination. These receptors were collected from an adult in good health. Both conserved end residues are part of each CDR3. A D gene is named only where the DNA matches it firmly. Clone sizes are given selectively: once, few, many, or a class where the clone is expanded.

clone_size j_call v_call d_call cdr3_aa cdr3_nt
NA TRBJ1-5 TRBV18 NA CASSPWGRNQPQHF TGTGCCAGCTCACCTTGGGGGCGCAATCAGCCCCAGCATTTT
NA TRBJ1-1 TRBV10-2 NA CASVGQHSTEAFF TGCGCCAGCGTAGGGCAGCATAGCACTGAAGCTTTCTTT
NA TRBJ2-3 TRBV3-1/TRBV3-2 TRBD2 CASSQARTSGRTDTQYF TGTGCCAGCAGCCAAGCCCGGACTAGCGGGAGGACAGATACGCAGTATTTT
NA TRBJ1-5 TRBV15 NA CATSREGDNQPQHF TGTGCCACCAGCAGAGAAGGGGATAATCAGCCCCAGCATTTT
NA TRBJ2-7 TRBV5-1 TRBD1 CASSLQGEYEQYF TGCGCCAGCAGCTTGCAGGGGGAATACGAGCAGTACTTC
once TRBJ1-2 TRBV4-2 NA CASSQEVAPEGDGYTF TGTGCCAGCAGCCAAGAGGTGGCTCCGGAGGGCGATGGCTACACCTTC
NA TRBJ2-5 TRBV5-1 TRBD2 CASNSAGPQETQYF TGCGCCAGCAACTCAGCGGGGCCTCAAGAGACCCAGTACTTC
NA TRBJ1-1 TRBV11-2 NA CASSLLPPGPNTEAFF TGTGCCAGCAGCTTACTCCCCCCGGGACCAAACACTGAAGCTTTCTTT
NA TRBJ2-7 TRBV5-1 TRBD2 CASSFTSTSGSYEQYF TGCGCCAGCAGCTTTACGAGTACTAGCGGATCCTACGAGCAGTACTTC
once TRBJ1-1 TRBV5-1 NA CASSQLSLNTEAFF TGCGCCAGCAGCCAACTCAGCTTGAACACTGAAGCTTTCTTT
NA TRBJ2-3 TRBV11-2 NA CASSLGRGGALDTQYF TGTGCCAGCAGCTTAGGCAGGGGTGGGGCCCTAGATACGCAGTATTTT
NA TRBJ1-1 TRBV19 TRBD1 CASRRDRMTEAFF TGTGCCAGTCGTCGGGACAGGATGACTGAAGCTTTCTTT
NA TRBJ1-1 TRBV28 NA CASSLLGIMNTEAFF TGTGCCAGCAGTTTACTGGGCATCATGAACACTGAAGCTTTCTTT
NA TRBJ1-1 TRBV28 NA CASSRNTEAFF TGTGCCAGCAGTCGAAACACTGAAGCTTTCTTT
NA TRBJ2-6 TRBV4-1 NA CASSQDRVPLSGANVLTF TGCGCCAGCAGCCAAGATAGGGTCCCTCTCTCTGGGGCCAACGTCCTGACTTTC
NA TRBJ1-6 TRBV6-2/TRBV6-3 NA CASSPWTVPGGPLHF TGTGCCAGCAGCCCTTGGACGGTACCCGGGGGACCCCTCCACTTT
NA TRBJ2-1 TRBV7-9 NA CASSARDITGNEQFF TGTGCCAGCAGCGCCCGGGACATAACAGGAAATGAGCAGTTCTTC
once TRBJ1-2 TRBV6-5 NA CASSYSTAGSGYTF TGTGCCAGCAGTTACTCGACGGCAGGAAGTGGCTACACCTTC
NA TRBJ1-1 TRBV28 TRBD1 CATQTGFTEAFF TGTGCCACCCAGACAGGGTTCACTGAAGCTTTCTTT
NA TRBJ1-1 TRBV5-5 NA CASSFRSGTPEAFF TGTGCCAGCAGCTTCAGGTCGGGGACCCCTGAAGCTTTCTTT
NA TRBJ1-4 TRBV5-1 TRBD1 CASSRRTGNSEKLFF TGCGCCAGCAGCCGAAGGACAGGGAACTCTGAAAAACTGTTTTTT
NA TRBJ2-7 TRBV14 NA CASSSQGQSYEQYF TGTGCCAGCAGCTCCCAAGGGCAATCCTACGAGCAGTACTTC
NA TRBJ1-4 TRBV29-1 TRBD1 CSVPGTGGASSEKLFF TGCAGCGTTCCCGGGACAGGGGGCGCGTCTTCCGAAAAACTGTTTTTT
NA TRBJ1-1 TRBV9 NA CASKRGTEAFF TGTGCCAGCAAGCGGGGGACTGAAGCTTTCTTT
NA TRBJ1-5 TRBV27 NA CASSFGQRNQPQHF TGTGCCAGCAGTTTTGGGCAACGCAATCAGCCCCAGCATTTT
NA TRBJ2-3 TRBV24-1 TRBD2 CATSELREGKDTQYF TGTGCCACCAGTGAATTGCGGGAGGGCAAGGATACGCAGTATTTT